These 21 T cell receptor beta chains were all obtained from the same sample, sequenced in a study of cytomegalovirus exposure and HLA in healthy donors. Here immunoSEQ multiplex PCR was the method, and the copy in TCRdb shows in-frame clones only, minus some. The sample holds 200,000 to 250,000 clones, about nine tenths seen once. Input material: PBMCs. Receptor source: a woman under 30 in good health and CMV-seropositive.

The chain is built from TRBV28 and TRBJ1-5; possibly TRBD1 for D (5 bases). Germline lookup yields CDR1 MDHEN and CDR2 SYDVKM. The CDR3 is 16 residues long. V dropped 2 bases and J dropped 0 bases, with 11 bases sitting between them. The CDR3 region is CASSLIQGDSNQPQHF. CDR3 coding DNA: TGTGCCAGCAGTTTAATCCAGGGCGATAGCAATCAGCCCCAGCATTTT.

The rearrangement links TRBV27 to TRBJ2-2, with D perhaps matching TRBD1 (6 bases). V lost 4 bases to trimming and J lost 0 bases, with 9 bases between them. Germline V gene data show CDR1 as MNHEY and CDR2 as SMNVEV (reference sequence). This CDR3 has 15 amino acids. The CDR3 protein is CASSYRDTNTGELFF. Here the CDR3 DNA reads TGTGCCAGCAGTTACCGGGACACGAACACCGGGGAGCTGTTTTTT.

The genes are TRBV27 and TRBJ1-1; D gene unclear. Trimming took off 2 bases at V and 1 base at J, with 11 bases between the two ends. This CDR3 comprises 15 residues. Germline V gene sequence: CDR1 MNHEY, CDR2 SMNVEV (reference sequence). The CDR3 region is CASSLEGSWNTEAFF. The CDR3 coding sequence is TGTGCCAGCAGTTTAGAGGGTAGTTGGAACACTGAAGCTTTCTTT.

J is TRBJ2-1 and V is TRBV4-1; 12 nucleotides align to TRBD2. Germline assignment: CDR1 MGHRA and CDR2 YSYEKL. V lost 4 bases, J lost 0 bases, and 4 bases stayed unmatched. The CDR3 spans 17 residues. DNA of the CDR3: TGCGCCAGCAGCCTTGGGACTAGCGGGCTCTCCTACAATGAGCAGTTCTTC. Translated: CASSLGTSGLSYNEQFF.

This chain joins TRBV10-3 and TRBJ1-2; no firm D call. The CDR3 spans 17 residues. Germline loops: CDR1 ENHRY, CDR2 SYGVKD. Trimming left V 4 bases short and J 2 bases short, with 20 bases between. The DNA of the CDR3 is TGTGCCATCAGTGCGAACTCGGGTGATATGGAAAACTATGGCTACACCTTC. Translation gives CAISANSGDMENYGYTF.

The chain is built from TRBV7-9 and TRBJ1-1; D unresolved. The ends were cut back, 0 bases at V and 7 bases at J, with 12 bases in the middle. This CDR3 spans 14 amino acids. In germline, CDR1 is SEHNR, CDR2 FQNEAQ (reference sequence). The CDR3 nucleotides are TGTGCCAGCAGCTTAGCGGGTTTGAGACTTGAAGCTTTCTTT. Its translation: CASSLAGLRLEAFF.

The chain is built from TRBV6-1 and TRBJ1-5; weak D call: TRBD1 (5 bases). Germline V gene lookup returns CDR1 MNHNS and CDR2 SASEGT. V shed 1 base and J shed 13 bases, with 14 bases lying between them. This CDR3 region has 13 residues. The CDR3 DNA sequence: TGTGCCAGCAGTGAAGTTGGGGAGGGACCGCAGCATTTT. It encodes CASSEVGEGPQHF.

The rearrangement uses TRBV5-1 and TRBJ1-4; D remains ambiguous. Germline CDR1 reads SGHRS; CDR2 reads YFSETQ. CDR3 length equals 15 residues. Deletions cut 7 bases from V and 4 bases from J, with 17 bases between. The CDR3 DNA reads TGCGCCAGCGCCCTCTCGGGGATGAGTAATGAAAAACTGTTTTTT. As protein: CASALSGMSNEKLFF.

V usage is TRBV29-1 and J usage is TRBJ2-3, with TRBD2 matching 8 bases. There are 14 residues in the CDR3. The trim removed 3 bases at V and 5 bases at J, leaving 7 bases unmatched. CDR1 and CDR2 (germline): SQVTM, ANQGSEA. CDR3 coding DNA: TGCAGCGTTGAGGGACTAGGAGTCGTAGATACGCAGTATTTT. Protein: CSVEGLGVVDTQYF.

Turning to this clone: Other nucleotide sequences in the sample specify the same CDR3. V usage is TRBV27 and J usage is TRBJ1-1; D perhaps matches TRBD1 (5 bases). Germline V CDR1 and CDR2: MNHEY, SMNVEV (reference sequence). The germline V and J ends were trimmed by 2 bases and 4 bases, with 8 bases remaining between them. The CDR3 consists of 13 residues. This CDR3 reads CASSLGGGTEAFF. CDR3 in DNA: TGTGCCAGCAGTTTAGGCGGGGGCACTGAAGCTTTCTTT.

The chain combines TRBV4-1 with TRBJ2-7, with 7 bases lining up with TRBD2. The germline gives CDR1 MGHRA, CDR2 YSYEKL. The V segment lost 4 bases and the J segment 9 bases; nucleotides outside the gene matches: 9. The CDR3 loop spans 13 amino acids. The CDR3 spells CASSPAGEWRQYF. The CDR3 bases are TGCGCCAGCAGCCCGGCGGGGGAGTGGAGGCAGTACTTC.

V is TRBV11-3 and J is TRBJ2-2; 12 nucleotides line up with TRBD2. Per the germline V gene, CDR1 is SGHNT and CDR2 is YENEEA. CDR3 length: 17 amino acids. V lost 0 bases to trimming and J lost 2 bases; unmatched junction nucleotides: 1. The chain's CDR3 is CASSLDGLAGNTGELFF. DNA of the CDR3: TGTGCCAGCAGCTTAGACGGACTAGCGGGAAACACCGGGGAGCTGTTTTTT.

This sequence joins TRBV28 and TRBJ1-2, with D hard to call. V lost 3 bases and J lost 5, with 16 bases in between. Germline CDR1 and CDR2: MDHEN and SYDVKM. The CDR3 extends over 15 amino acids. The CDR3 spells CASSFYTPTGYGYTF. The CDR3 DNA is TGTGCCAGCAGTTTTTATACCCCCACGGGTTATGGCTACACCTTC.

The chain carries TRBV25-1 and TRBJ2-7, with 10 bases identical to TRBD1. V dropped 7 bases and J dropped 2; count of bases not matched to a gene: 8. The germline V gene encodes CDR1 MGHDK and CDR2 SYGVNS. The CDR3 length is 15 residues. CDR3 loop: CASTRNGQGAYEQYF. The DNA of the CDR3 is TGTGCCAGCACCAGAAACGGACAGGGGGCCTACGAGCAGTACTTC.

This clone occurred once. The CDR3, as DNA: TGTGCCTGGATTTCTTCCGCCGGGCTAGCGGCGAACACCGGGGAGCTGTTTTTT. This sequence encodes CAWISSAGLAANTGELFF. V and J are TRBV30 and TRBJ2-2, with 7 bases fitting TRBD2. The CDR3 contains 18 residues. After removal of 4 bases from V and 0 bases from J, the junction contained 14 bases not matched to a gene. CDR1 and CDR2 from the germline V gene are GTSNPN and SVGIG (reference sequence).

This sequence joins TRBV5-1 and TRBJ1-1; 7 bases fit TRBD1. The CDR3 loop spans 13 amino acids. Germline loops: CDR1 SGHRS, CDR2 YFSETQ. The V and J ends lost 0 bases and 11 bases, in that order; junction bases with no gene match: 7. In DNA form, the CDR3 reads TGCGCCAGCAGCTTGGAAAGGGGGCAAAGGGCTTTCTTT. This encodes CASSLERGQRAFF.

This clone was picked up a small number of times. The genes are TRBV5-1 and TRBJ2-7, with a weak D call TRBD1 (6 bases). The CDR3 sequence is 14 residues long. The germline V gene has CDR1 SGHRS and CDR2 YFSETQ. The ends were cut back, 1 base at V and 1 base at J, with 9 bases in the middle. CDR3 bases: TGCGCCAGCAGCTTGAGACAGGAATCCTACGAGCAGTACTTC. Translating it yields CASSLRQESYEQYF.

This clone was observed a few times. The rearrangement joins TRBV27 to TRBJ1-2; weak D call: TRBD1 (6 bases). The germline gives CDR1 MNHEY, CDR2 SMNVEV (reference sequence). V was pared by 1 base and J by 4 bases, with 13 bases between. The CDR3 covers 15 residues. CDR3 in DNA: TGTGCCAGCAGTTTATTAGCAGGGGCGGGCTATGGCTACACCTTC. Protein product: CASSLLAGAGYGYTF.

The V call is TRBV5-1, the J call TRBJ2-5; D is possibly TRBD1 (6 bases). Trimming stripped 3 bases from V and 1 base from J, with 13 bases between. CDR1 and CDR2 from the germline V gene are SGHRS and YFSETQ. CDR3 length equals 15 residues. CDR3 sequence: CASSSGQTSQETQYF. The CDR3, as DNA: TGCGCCAGCAGCTCCGGACAGACCAGCCAAGAGACCCAGTACTTC. The whole variable domain, remainder taken from reference TRBV5-1 and TRBJ2-5, is KAGVTQTPRYLIKTRGQQVTLSCSPISGHRSVSWYQQTPGQGLQFLFEYFSETQRNKGNFPGRFSGRQFSNSRSEMNVSTLELGDSALYLCASSSGQTSQETQYFGPGTRLLVL.

The rearrangement uses TRBV29-1 and TRBJ2-2; 11 bases are shared with TRBD1. V lost 0 bases to trimming and J lost 3 bases; unmatched junction nucleotides: 3. The CDR3 contains 16 residues. The germline gives CDR1 SQVTM, CDR2 ANQGSEA. CDR3 DNA sequence: TGCAGCGTTGAAGACCGGGACAGGGGGTACACCGGGGAGCTGTTTTTT. Its translation is CSVEDRDRGYTGELFF.

The V gene is TRBV19, the J gene TRBJ1-5; TRBD1 agrees at 7 bases. CDR1 and CDR2 from the germline V gene are LNHDA and SQIVND (reference sequence). After removal of 7 bases from V and 6 bases from J, the junction contained 6 bases not matched to a gene. This CDR3 has 13 residues. The DNA of the CDR3 is TGTGCCAGTACCCCCAGGGGGTTTCAGCCCCAGCATTTT. Its protein is CASTPRGFQPQHF.